The 23 T cell receptor beta chains in this list originate from one sample, sequenced in a study of cytomegalovirus exposure and HLA in healthy donors. This PCR relied on a set of 60 Vbeta primers and 13 Jbeta primers. Sequencing used immunoSEQ multiplex PCR; TCRdb keeps in-frame clones, though not all of them. The table lists 100,000 to 150,000 clones, nearly 85% of them singletons, with 1% to 1.5% in the top ten. Material for sequencing was PBMCs. These receptors all stem from a boy aged 5-17 years in good health and CMV-seronegative.

The chain couples TRBV5-1 to TRBJ2-1, with a possible D match to TRBD2 (6 bases). CDR3 length equals 15 residues. Germline lookup yields CDR1 SGHRS and CDR2 YFSETQ. Between the trimmed V and J ends, which lost 4 bases and 3 bases, there was a span of 14 bases. DNA for the CDR3: TGCGCCAGCAGCGGCCGGGACTCCGTCTACAATGAGCAGTTCTTC. It codes for CASSGRDSVYNEQFF.

The chain joins TRBV20-1 to TRBJ2-7; D ambiguous. V lost 5 bases and J lost 9, with 11 bases in between. The CDR3 length is 10 residues. In germline, CDR1 is DFQATT, CDR2 SNEGSKA (reference sequence). This CDR3 reads CSAGDFGQYF. CDR3 sequence (DNA): TGCAGTGCTGGCGACTTTGGGCAGTACTTC.

CDR3 nucleotides: TGTGCCAGCAGCAAGGGGGGGCTAGCCAAAAACATTCAGTACTTC. Translated, it gives CASSKGGLAKNIQYF. The rearrangement links TRBV7-9 to TRBJ2-4; a possible D gene is TRBD2 (7 bases). Between the trimmed V and J ends, which lost 5 bases and 0 bases, there was a span of 11 bases. CDR1 is SEHNR, CDR2 FQNEAQ, per germline (reference sequence). This CDR3 comprises 15 residues.

This sequence joins TRBV4-1 and TRBJ1-1; D is ambiguous. This CDR3 region has 17 residues. Germline V CDR1 and CDR2: MGHRA, YSYEKL. The ends were cut back, 4 bases at V and 1 base at J, with 19 bases in the middle. The CDR3 here is CASSPTPLTPPNTEAFF. In DNA form, the CDR3 reads TGCGCCAGCAGCCCTACTCCTCTGACACCTCCGAACACTGAAGCTTTCTTT.

V usage is TRBV7-9 and J usage is TRBJ2-7, with 9 bases matching TRBD1. Looked up from germline, CDR1 is SEHNR and CDR2 is FQNEAQ (reference sequence). V lost 5 bases, J lost 2 bases, and 4 bases stayed unmatched. The CDR3 totals 14 residues. The CDR3 spells CASSRGTGTYEQYF. The CDR3 DNA reads as TGTGCCAGCAGCCGCGGGACAGGGACCTACGAGCAGTACTTC. The full variable domain, its missing parts supplied by reference TRBV7-9 and TRBJ2-7, is DTGVSQNPRHKITKRGQNVTFRCDPISEHNRLYWYRQTLGQGPEFLTYFQNEAQLEKSRLLSDRFSAERPKGSFSTLEIQRTEQGDSAMYLCASSRGTGTYEQYFGPGTRLTVT.

The V and J genes are TRBV5-1 and TRBJ1-5, with TRBD1 matching over 7 bases. CDR1 and CDR2 (germline): SGHRS, YFSETQ. The V segment lost 2 bases and the J segment 3 bases; nucleotides outside the gene matches: 5. The CDR3 contains 15 residues. In DNA, the CDR3 is TGCGCCAGCAGCTTTACAGGGGAGATCAATCAGCCCCAGCATTTT. Translating gives CASSFTGEINQPQHF.

A few counts support this clone. This chain links TRBV9 with TRBJ2-1, with a tentative D call TRBD2 (6 bases). Germline lookup yields CDR1 SGDLS and CDR2 YYNGEE. Trimming removed 0 bases at V and 8 bases at J, with 12 bases between. The CDR3 runs to 14 residues. CDR3 DNA: TGTGCCAGCAGCGTAGAAGGAGGGTATGATGAGCAGTTCTTC. Its protein product is CASSVEGGYDEQFF.

The table lists this clone with a few counts. V usage is TRBV11-2 and J usage is TRBJ1-5; D ambiguous. The CDR3 is made up of 13 amino acids. V shed 1 base and J shed 4 bases, with 5 bases lying between them. Per the germline V gene, CDR1 is SGHAT and CDR2 is FQNNGV. The CDR3 nucleotides read TGTGCCAGCAGCTTAGGTGAGAATCAGCCCCAGCATTTT. Its translation: CASSLGENQPQHF.

The gene calls are TRBV2 and TRBJ1-6, with D possibly being TRBD1 (6 bases). V lost 6 bases, J lost 2 bases, and 11 bases lay in between. This CDR3 contains 15 residues. The germline gives CDR1 SNHLY, CDR2 FYNNEI. CDR3 DNA sequence: TGTGCCAGCAGACAGGGACGGACCTATAATTCACCCCTCCACTTT. Its translation is CASRQGRTYNSPLHF. The complete variable domain, with remaining parts taken from reference TRBV2 and TRBJ1-6, reads EPEVTQTPSHQVTQMGQEVILRCVPISNHLYFYWYRQILGQKVEFLVSFYNNEISEKSEIFDDQFSVERPDGSNFTLKIRSTKLEDSAMYFCASRQGRTYNSPLHFGNGTRLTVT.

The chain combines TRBV11-2 with TRBJ1-4; TRBD1 matches at 8 bases. The CDR3 extends over 15 amino acids. V dropped 2 bases and J dropped 8; count of bases not matched to a gene: 7. Germline V gene sequence: CDR1 SGHAT, CDR2 FQNNGV. This chain's CDR3 is CASSLQGQVVEKLFF. CDR3 nucleotide sequence: TGTGCCAGCAGCTTACAGGGACAGGTAGTCGAAAAACTGTTTTTT.

The chain couples TRBV30 to TRBJ2-2; D ambiguous. The CDR3 runs to 13 residues. V was cut by 3 bases and J by 7 bases, with 12 bases left in between. Germline values: CDR1 GTSNPN, CDR2 SVGIG (reference sequence). CDR3 in DNA: TGTGCCTGGAGGACCCGCGAGCGCGGGGAGCTGTTTTTT. Protein: CAWRTRERGELFF.

The chain links TRBV5-1 to TRBJ1-1, with D uncertain. This CDR3 has 14 amino acids. The germline gives CDR1 SGHRS, CDR2 YFSETQ. Between the trimmed V and J ends, which lost 2 bases and 12 bases, there was a span of 20 bases. The CDR3 loop is CASSFEAESGKTFF. In DNA, the CDR3 is TGCGCCAGCAGCTTCGAGGCGGAATCCGGAAAAACTTTCTTT.

The chain couples TRBV15 to TRBJ2-7; 8 nucleotides agree with TRBD2. Germline V lookup: CDR1 LNHNV, CDR2 YYDKDF (reference sequence). The CDR3 spans 15 residues. J was trimmed by 3 bases and V by 3 bases; bases with no gene match: 7. The CDR3 region has the DNA TGTGCCACCAGCAGGGAAGGACTAGCCGACTACGAGCAGTACTTC. It is translated as CATSREGLADYEQYF.

The chain carries TRBV30 and TRBJ1-1; tentatively, D is TRBD1 (6 bases). Trimming took 7 bases from V and 1 from J, leaving 10 bases between them. This CDR3 region has 12 residues. Germline V lookup: CDR1 GTSNPN, CDR2 SVGIG (reference sequence). For the CDR3, the DNA is TGTGCCTCCGACAGGCCGAACACTGAAGCTTTCTTT. Its translation is CASDRPNTEAFF.

This clone was seen a handful of times. The genes are TRBV6-1 and TRBJ2-3, with 9 bases fitting TRBD1. The CDR3 has 14 amino acids. The V and J ends lost 1 base and 4 bases, in that order; junction bases with no gene match: 0. The V gene's germline CDR1 is MNHNS and CDR2 SASEGT. The CDR3 reads CASSEGQGADTQYF. The CDR3 nucleotides read TGTGCCAGCAGTGAAGGACAGGGGGCAGATACGCAGTATTTT.

CDR3 nucleotide sequence: TGCGCCAGCAGCTTGAAAACGGATGGACAGTCTACCTATGGCTACACCTTC. Protein sequence: CASSLKTDGQSTYGYTF. The V gene is TRBV5-1, the J gene TRBJ1-2, with a possible D match to TRBD1 (6 bases). Trimming left V 1 base short and J 4 bases short, with 20 bases between. Germline loops: CDR1 SGHRS, CDR2 YFSETQ. This CDR3 is 17 amino acids long.

The chain combines TRBV7-2 with TRBJ2-2; the match to TRBD2 covers 10 bases. The length of the CDR3 is 18 residues. Germline CDR1 SGHTA, CDR2 FQGNSA. V dropped 7 bases and J dropped 5; count of bases not matched to a gene: 16. CDR3 DNA: TGTGCCAGCATACTCCTCCCGGCTAGCGGGAGCGAAACCGGGGAGCTGTTTTTT. It codes for CASILLPASGSETGELFF.

The V and J genes are TRBV6-5 and TRBJ2-3; D gene uncertain. The CDR3 has 14 residues. The germline V and J ends were trimmed by 6 bases and 1 base, with 11 bases remaining between them. Looked up from germline, CDR1 is MNHEY and CDR2 is SVGAGI. CDR3 amino acids: CASSALGGTDTQYF. Here the CDR3 DNA reads TGTGCCAGCAGCGCGTTGGGCGGCACAGATACGCAGTATTTT.

CDR3 protein: CASGRTASNQPQHF. The CDR3 region has the DNA TGTGCCAGCGGTAGGACAGCCTCCAATCAGCCCCAGCATTTT. The chain is built from TRBV6-6 and TRBJ1-5; perhaps TRBD1 as D (6 bases). Trimming took 8 bases from V and 3 from J, leaving 14 bases between them. Germline loops: CDR1 MNHNY, CDR2 SVGAGI (reference sequence). This CDR3 spans 14 amino acids.

This clone was seen a few times. The chain carries TRBV6-1 and TRBJ2-1, with TRBD2 identical over 9 bases. The V and J ends lost 2 bases and 6 bases, in that order; junction bases with no gene match: 8. Germline V gene lookup returns CDR1 MNHNS and CDR2 SASEGT. The CDR3 spans 16 residues. As DNA, the CDR3 is TGTGCCAGCAGTGAATGGTGGGCGGGAGGGCGCAATGAGCAGTTCTTC. It codes for CASSEWWAGGRNEQFF.

The gene calls are TRBV5-4 and TRBJ2-4; D is perhaps TRBD1 (6 bases). CDR1 SGHNT and CDR2 YYREEE come from the germline V gene (reference sequence). V lost 4 bases, J lost 5 bases, and 13 bases lay in between. The CDR3 runs to 14 residues. The CDR3, as DNA: TGTGCCAGCAGCAACACAGGGTCGGAAAACATTCAGTACTTC. This gives the protein CASSNTGSENIQYF.

The rearrangement uses TRBV14 and TRBJ2-2; 8 bases line up with TRBD2. CDR3 size: 16 residues. With 0 bases clipped from V and 2 bases from J, the junction kept 2 bases outside the gene matches. CDR1 and CDR2 (germline): SGHDN, FVKESK. Written as DNA, the CDR3 is TGTGCCAGCAGCCAAGAAGCGGGAGTTAACACCGGGGAGCTGTTTTTT. Protein sequence: CASSQEAGVNTGELFF. Based on the CDR3 plus reference TRBV14 and TRBJ2-2, the full variable domain is EAGVTQFPSHSVIEKGQTVTLRCDPISGHDNLYWYRRVMGKEIKFLLHFVKESKQDESGMPNNRFLAERTGGTYSTLKVQPAELEDSGVYFCASSQEAGVNTGELFFGEGSRLTVL.

This clone appeared a few times. The chain has TRBV6-6 and TRBJ2-7; tentative D call: TRBD2 (5 bases). The V end lost 9 bases, the J end lost 4 bases, and 13 bases lay between the germline ends. The V gene's germline CDR1 is MNHNY and CDR2 SVGAGI (reference sequence). The CDR3 is made up of 12 amino acids. The CDR3 region has the DNA TGTGCCAGTAGCGACGGCTATTACGAGCAGTACTTC. Translation: CASSDGYYEQYF.